The 30 T cell receptor beta chains below all came from one sample that was sequenced in a study of cytomegalovirus exposure and HLA in healthy donors. The study ran its PCR with 60 Vbeta and 13 Jbeta primers. The method was immunoSEQ multiplex PCR; TCRdb's version includes in-frame clones alone and lacks a portion of them. This sample carries under 120,000 clones, roughly 71% of them seen once, and the ten largest clones take roughly a tenth. Material for sequencing was PBMCs. These receptors all come from a man aged 35-49 years in good health and CMV-seropositive.

This chain connects TRBV27 to TRBJ2-3; D is uncertain. The CDR3 runs to 13 residues. Trimming cost V 6 bases and J 5 bases, with 12 bases left between them. Germline lookup yields CDR1 MNHEY and CDR2 SMNVEV (reference sequence). CDR3 sequence: CASSFTIVDTQYF. CDR3 nucleotides: TGTGCCAGCAGCTTTACTATCGTAGATACGCAGTATTTT.

This rearrangement joins TRBV19 to TRBJ2-2; TRBD1 agrees at 7 bases. The V gene end was trimmed by 6 bases and the J gene end by 1 base; junction bases not matched to a gene: 8. This CDR3 has 16 amino acids. CDR1 is LNHDA, CDR2 SQIVND, per germline (reference sequence). The chain's CDR3 is CASSPSGDRNTGELFF. For the CDR3, the DNA is TGTGCCAGTAGCCCAAGTGGGGACAGGAACACCGGGGAGCTGTTTTTT.

The rearrangement uses TRBV7-2 and TRBJ2-3; 11 bases map to TRBD2. CDR1 and CDR2 (germline): SGHTA, FQGNSA. The J segment lost 0 bases and the V segment lost 5 bases, leaving 4 bases of the junction unmatched. This CDR3 spans 16 amino acids. The CDR3 DNA sequence: TGTGCCAGCAGCCTACTAGCGGGAGAGAGCACAGATACGCAGTATTTT. Encoded protein: CASSLLAGESTDTQYF.

The chain recombines TRBV9 with TRBJ2-1; TRBD2 agrees at 12 bases. V dropped 6 bases and J dropped 8; count of bases not matched to a gene: 9. The V gene's germline CDR1 is SGDLS and CDR2 YYNGEE. This CDR3 spans 15 amino acids. The CDR3: CASTRTSGATDEQFF. CDR3 nucleotide sequence: TGTGCCAGCACCCGGACTAGCGGGGCTACGGATGAGCAGTTCTTC.

The chain recombines TRBV4-1 with TRBJ2-7, with 10 bases identical to TRBD1. The V segment lost 4 bases and the J segment 1 base; nucleotides outside the gene matches: 7. Per the germline V gene, CDR1 is MGHRA and CDR2 is YSYEKL. CDR3 length equals 16 residues. CDR3 DNA: TGCGCCAGCAGCCGAGACGACAGGGGGCATTCCTACGAGCAGTACGTC. Its translation: CASSRDDRGHSYEQYV.

The chain links TRBV30 to TRBJ1-5, with 8 bases lining up with TRBD1. Germline CDR1 GTSNPN, CDR2 SVGIG (reference sequence). The CDR3 spans 13 residues. V was clipped by 5 bases and J by 10 bases; unmatched bases: 10. CDR3: CAWGRTGSAPQHF. In DNA, the CDR3 is TGTGCCTGGGGAAGGACAGGGTCAGCACCCCAGCATTTT.

The chain couples TRBV18 to TRBJ2-3; maybe TRBD2 (6 bases). The V end was cut by 3 bases, the J end by 1 base, with 8 bases between. The CDR3 loop spans 14 amino acids. Germline values: CDR1 KGHSH, CDR2 LQKENI. The chain's CDR3 is CASSPQRGTDTQYF. The CDR3 region has the DNA TGTGCCAGCTCACCTCAGCGGGGCACAGATACGCAGTATTTT. The full variable domain, its missing parts supplied by reference TRBV18 and TRBJ2-3, is NAGVMQNPRHLVRRRGQEARLRCSPMKGHSHVYWYRQLPEEGLKFMVYLQKENIIDESGMPKERFSAEFPKEGPSILRIQQVVRGDSAAYFCASSPQRGTDTQYFGPGTRLTVL.

This sequence joins TRBV6-1 and TRBJ2-7, with 10 positions matching TRBD1. The germline V gene has CDR1 MNHNS and CDR2 SASEGT. The CDR3 has 14 residues. Trimming took 4 bases from V and 6 from J; bases not matched to a gene: 6. The CDR3 is CASSAGTGDLEQYF. In DNA form, the CDR3 reads TGTGCCAGCAGTGCAGGGACAGGGGACCTCGAGCAGTACTTC.

This CDR3 is CASSIGAGLGETQYF. In nucleotides, the CDR3 is TGTGCCAGTAGTATTGGGGCTGGGCTGGGGGAGACCCAGTACTTC. V usage is TRBV19 and J usage is TRBJ2-5, with D possibly being TRBD1 (5 bases). Deletions cut 3 bases from V and 5 bases from J, with 16 bases between. Germline V gene sequence: CDR1 LNHDA, CDR2 SQIVND (reference sequence). CDR3 length: 15 amino acids.

This chain connects TRBV9 to TRBJ2-2, with 12 bases fitting TRBD2. Germline V gene lookup returns CDR1 SGDLS and CDR2 YYNGEE. The V gene end was trimmed by 0 bases and the J gene end by 7 bases; junction bases not matched to a gene: 4. The CDR3 has 16 amino acids. The CDR3 DNA sequence: TGTGCCAGCAGCGTAGGACTAGCGGGAGTGGGCGGGGAGCTGTTTTTT. Translation gives CASSVGLAGVGGELFF.

The chain links TRBV28 to TRBJ2-7, with 7 bases identical to TRBD2. V was clipped by 6 bases and J by 5 bases; unmatched bases: 10. The CDR3 has 14 amino acids. Germline CDR1 MDHEN, CDR2 SYDVKM. CDR3 in DNA: TGTGCCAGCAGCCTCCTAGCGGACGTCCACGAGCAGTACTTC. Protein: CASSLLADVHEQYF.

The chain combines TRBV7-9 with TRBJ2-7, with D maybe TRBD2 (5 bases). The CDR3 spans 12 residues. The ends were cut back, 5 bases at V and 4 bases at J, with 9 bases in the middle. The V gene's germline CDR1 is SEHNR and CDR2 FQNEAQ (reference sequence). CDR3 nucleotide sequence: TGTGCCAGCAGCCCCGGCGGGTACGAGCAGTACGTC. It translates to CASSPGGYEQYV.

The chain employs TRBV9 and TRBJ1-1; 8 bases line up with TRBD1. The CDR3 loop spans 15 amino acids. Trimming at V came to 0 bases and at J to 6 bases, leaving 7 bases not matched to a gene. Per germline, CDR1 SGDLS and CDR2 YYNGEE. As DNA, the CDR3 is TGTGCCAGCAGCGTAGTGGGGCAGGGGGCTCCTGAAGCTTTCTTT. Its protein is CASSVVGQGAPEAFF.

The rearrangement joins TRBV29-1 to TRBJ1-2, with D tentatively TRBD1 (5 bases). The CDR3 has 12 amino acids. V was clipped by 3 bases and J by 8 bases, with 13 bases between them. The germline V gene has CDR1 SQVTM and CDR2 ANQGSEA. CDR3 amino acids: CSVDFRALGYTF. CDR3 DNA: TGCAGCGTTGATTTCAGGGCTTTAGGCTACACCTTC.

The J gene is TRBJ2-2, the V gene TRBV5-1; D gene ambiguous. From germline, CDR1 is SGHRS and CDR2 YFSETQ. CDR3 length: 14 residues. V shed 4 bases and J shed 3 bases, with 10 bases lying between them. This chain's CDR3 is CASSLTLYTGELFF. The CDR3 DNA reads as TGCGCCAGCAGCCTAACTCTCTACACCGGGGAGCTGTTTTTT.

This chain joins TRBV30 and TRBJ2-1; D unclear. CDR1 GTSNPN and CDR2 SVGIG come from the germline V gene (reference sequence). The V and J ends lost 5 bases and 5 bases respectively, with 7 bases between them. CDR3 length: 11 residues. CDR3 amino acids: CAWDKHNEQFF. CDR3 in DNA: TGTGCCTGGGACAAACACAATGAGCAGTTCTTC.

The chain uses TRBV10-3 and TRBJ2-5; D remains ambiguous. CDR1 and CDR2 from the germline V gene are ENHRY and SYGVKD. CDR3 length: 13 amino acids. V lost 2 bases and J 5 bases, leaving 9 bases between the germline ends. CDR3 DNA sequence: TGTGCCATCAGTGAGGGAGAGAGGGAGACCCAGTACTTC. As protein: CAISEGERETQYF.

The CDR3 loop reads CASTGQGASGELFF. In DNA, the CDR3 is TGTGCCAGCACCGGACAGGGGGCGTCCGGGGAGCTGTTTTTT. The J gene is TRBJ2-2, the V gene TRBV2; 11 bases line up with TRBD1. CDR3 size: 14 residues. Germline V gives CDR1 SNHLY, CDR2 FYNNEI. The trim removed 7 bases at V and 6 bases at J, leaving 4 bases unmatched.

The chain joins TRBV4-1 to TRBJ2-3; D not certain. Trimming removed 1 base from V and 4 bases from J, with 15 bases in between. This CDR3 has 16 residues. From germline, CDR1 is MGHRA and CDR2 YSYEKL. CDR3 sequence: CASSQGVATQADTQYF. CDR3 sequence (DNA): TGCGCCAGCAGCCAAGGCGTTGCGACTCAAGCAGATACGCAGTATTTT.

The CDR3, as DNA: TGTGCCACAATCTCACGACAGGGTGCCACTGAAGCTTTCTTT. It translates to CATISRQGATEAFF. The gene calls are TRBV6-5 and TRBJ1-1; the match to TRBD1 covers 7 bases. V was pared by 10 bases and J by 4 bases, with 12 bases of the junction left unmatched. In germline, CDR1 is MNHEY, CDR2 SVGAGI. The CDR3 covers 14 residues.

There are a few counts of this clone. This rearrangement joins TRBV29-1 to TRBJ1-3, with D perhaps TRBD1 (5 bases). Germline-derived CDR1 and CDR2 are SQVTM and ANQGSEA. The CDR3 is 14 residues long. The V gene lost 5 bases and the J gene lost 2 bases, with 13 bases spanning the gap. The CDR3 region is CSVLGTLTGNTIYF. Here the CDR3 DNA reads TGCAGCGTTCTCGGGACTCTTACTGGAAACACCATATATTTT.

The J gene is TRBJ2-7, the V gene TRBV29-1; weak D call: TRBD1 (6 bases). The CDR3 totals 16 residues. Germline V gene sequence: CDR1 SQVTM, CDR2 ANQGSEA. V shed 6 bases and J shed 3 bases, with 24 bases lying between them. The CDR3 spells CSVVPGSSGDVYEQYF. CDR3 in DNA: TGCAGCGTAGTTCCCGGGTCGTCAGGGGATGTCTACGAGCAGTACTTC.

The CDR3 reads CASSPEGQSGNTIYF. The CDR3, as DNA: TGTGCCAGCAGTCCCGAGGGACAGTCTGGAAACACCATATATTTT. The J gene is TRBJ1-3, the V gene TRBV2; TRBD1 matches 7 bases. The length of the CDR3 is 15 residues. Germline CDR1 and CDR2: SNHLY and FYNNEI. V trimming: 5 bases; J trimming: 1 base; junction bases outside the gene matches: 5.

The V call is TRBV18, the J call TRBJ2-1; 8 nucleotides agree with TRBD2. This CDR3 contains 15 residues. The V segment lost 4 bases and the J segment 6 bases; nucleotides outside the gene matches: 8. Per the germline V gene, CDR1 is KGHSH and CDR2 is LQKENI. The CDR3 loop is CASSLSSGYFNEQFF. The CDR3 DNA follows: TGTGCCAGCTCACTCTCTAGCGGGTACTTCAATGAGCAGTTCTTC.

The CDR3 DNA reads as TGTGCCAGCAGTTTAGGGAGACCGGAGCTGTTTTTT. Protein: CASSLGRPELFF. The gene calls are TRBV27 and TRBJ2-2, with D possibly matching TRBD2 (5 bases). Trimming stripped 2 bases from V and 10 bases from J, with 8 bases between. CDR1 and CDR2 (germline): MNHEY, SMNVEV (reference sequence). This CDR3 is 12 amino acids long.

This clone has a handful of counts. The chain combines TRBV5-4 with TRBJ2-3; perhaps TRBD2 as D (5 bases). Trimming cost V 3 bases and J 2 bases, with 10 bases left between them. Germline CDR1 is SGHNT and CDR2 is YYREEE (reference sequence). The CDR3 is 14 residues long. This CDR3 reads CASSSSGYTDTQYF. CDR3 nucleotides: TGTGCCAGCAGCTCCAGCGGTTACACAGATACGCAGTATTTT.

The chain recombines TRBV19 with TRBJ2-7; 10 bases are a match to TRBD2. V shed 4 bases and J 2 bases; nucleotides not matched to a gene: 5. CDR1 and CDR2 from the germline V gene are LNHDA and SQIVND (reference sequence). This CDR3 is 15 amino acids long. CDR3 sequence reads: CASSTKLAGTYEQYF. DNA for the CDR3: TGTGCCAGTAGTACCAAACTAGCGGGAACCTACGAGCAGTACTTC.

The V and J genes are TRBV5-4 and TRBJ2-1, with TRBD2 matching over 8 bases. The trim removed 0 bases at V and 6 bases at J, leaving 5 bases unmatched. CDR3 size: 15 residues. CDR1 and CDR2 (germline): SGHNT, YYREEE (reference sequence). CDR3 coding DNA: TGTGCCAGCAGCTTGGCGTCTAGCGGGTTCAATGAGCAGTTCTTC. This encodes CASSLASSGFNEQFF.

This clone was seen once. V and J are TRBV29-1 and TRBJ2-2; TRBD1 agrees at 8 bases. Losses at the gene ends were 3 bases for V and 7 bases for J; bases not matched to a gene: 4. The CDR3 sequence is 13 residues long. Germline CDR1 is SQVTM and CDR2 is ANQGSEA. CDR3 coding DNA: TGCAGCGTTGACAGGGGGCGAAGCGGGGAGCTGTTTTTT. This translates into CSVDRGRSGELFF.

The chain employs TRBV2 and TRBJ2-7; D ambiguous. Germline lookup yields CDR1 SNHLY and CDR2 FYNNEI. The CDR3 contains 11 residues. V lost 2 bases to trimming and J lost 13 bases, with 12 bases between them. CDR3: CASSENLWAYF. CDR3 in DNA: TGTGCCAGCAGTGAAAACCTCTGGGCTTACTTC.